These T cell receptor beta chains were read from a single sample in a study. MiXCR, applied by TCRdb to the 5' RACE reads, yields one record per CDR3 protein. The table has around 30,000 distinct CDR3 sequences, roughly 24% seen once. Sample: naive CD4+ T cells sorted from a lymph node. These TCRs come from a female donor with breast cancer. CDR3s include the opening cysteine and the closing phenylalanine or tryptophan. Fields, in order: D gene, V gene, J gene, clone size, CDR3 DNA, CDR3 protein. A D gene is named only where the DNA matches it firmly. Clone size is shown for a subset of rows, as once, few, many or a class of expanded clone.

-,TRBV5-6,TRBJ2-7,-,TGTGCCAGCAGCTTACCCGGGCGCGCCCTCTACGAGCAGTACTTC,CASSLPGRALYEQYF
TRBD1,TRBV5-6,TRBJ2-4,many,TGTGCCAGCAGCCGCCCGGACAGGGAGGCAAACATTCAGTACTTC,CASSRPDREANIQYF
-,TRBV3-1,TRBJ2-3,few,TGTGCCAGCAGCCTCAAGCACGGAGGGGGACGGGCAGATACGCAGTATTTT,CASSLKHGGGRADTQYF
-,TRBV5-1,TRBJ2-5,few,TGCGCCAGCAGCTTACTTCAGGGACTCATGGAGACCCAGTACTTC,CASSLLQGLMETQYF
TRBD2,TRBV5-6,TRBJ2-4,-,TGTGCCAGCAGCTTCGGGACTAGCGGGAGCGGAGTCAAAAACATTCAGTACTTC,CASSFGTSGSGVKNIQYF
TRBD1,TRBV20-1,TRBJ1-6,-,TGCAGTGCTTTTCGACAGGGAAAGTCACCCCTCCACTTT,CSAFRQGKSPLHF
-,TRBV7-7,TRBJ2-5,few,TGTGCCAGCAGCTTTTCCAGCCAAGAGACCCAGTACTTC,CASSFSSQETQYF
-,TRBV18,TRBJ2-3,few,TGTGCCAGCTCGCCGGTCGCAGATACGCAGTATTTT,CASSPVADTQYF
TRBD1,TRBV7-2,TRBJ2-1,few,TGTGCCAGCAGCATTGAAGGGGGCTCTGTTGGGAATGAGCAGTTCTTC,CASSIEGGSVGNEQFF
-,TRBV7-8,TRBJ1-2,few,TGTGCCAGCAGCTTTTCGACAGGTTATGGCTACACCTTC,CASSFSTGYGYTF
-,TRBV4-1,TRBJ1-4,-,TGCGCCAGCACCCAAACTGCAGGGGTTGAAAAACTGTTTTTT,CASTQTAGVEKLFF
TRBD1,TRBV5-1,TRBJ1-2,many,TGCGCCAGCAGCGGCCGGGACAGGGGAATGGCTAACTATGGCTACACCTTC,CASSGRDRGMANYGYTF
-,TRBV29-1,TRBJ2-2,many,TGCAGCGGACAGTCGAACACCGGGGAGCTGTTTTTT,CSGQSNTGELFF
-,TRBV2,TRBJ2-5,-,TGTGCCAGCAGTGAAATCGCTAGAGGAGAGACCCAGTACTTC,CASSEIARGETQYF
-,TRBV5-6,TRBJ2-2,-,TGTGCCAGCACCCCTGGTGGGGACACCGGGGAGCTGTTTTTT,CASTPGGDTGELFF
-,TRBV7-9,TRBJ1-1,-,TGTGCCAGCCCTAGGGAGGGGGGGACTGAAGCTTTCTTT,CASPREGGTEAFF
-,TRBV12-3/TRBV12-4,TRBJ1-5,-,TGTGCCAGCAGTTTCGGGGGATCCCAATCTCAGCCCCAGCATTTT,CASSFGGSQSQPQHF
TRBD1,TRBV7-2,TRBJ2-7,-,TGTGCCAGCAGCTTAGGTGGGACAGAGTCCTACGAGCAGTACTTC,CASSLGGTESYEQYF
TRBD2,TRBV7-2,TRBJ2-1,medium-sized,TGTGCCAGCAGCTTAGGGCTAGCGGGAAATGAGCAGTTCTTC,CASSLGLAGNEQFF
-,TRBV29-1,TRBJ2-1,many,TGCAGCCCCCAAGTTAGCGAGAATTACAATGAGCAGTTCTTC,CSPQVSENYNEQFF
TRBD1,TRBV7-8,TRBJ1-1,-,TGTGCCAGCAGCTTCCAAGGACAGGGGACTGAAGCTTTCTTT,CASSFQGQGTEAFF
-,TRBV5-1,TRBJ2-7,-,TGCGCCAGCAGCTTCACTACGGGCCCAAGTTACTTC,CASSFTTGPSYF
-,TRBV6-1,TRBJ1-5,-,TGTGCCAGCAGTGAAGAGCATCAGCCCCAGCATTTT,CASSEEHQPQHF
-,TRBV6-5,TRBJ2-2,once,TGTGCCAGCAAGGGTCCGAGGTCCAAGAACACCGGGGAGCTGTTTTTT,CASKGPRSKNTGELFF
TRBD1,TRBV29-1,TRBJ1-1,few,TGCAGCGTTGAACCCGGGACAGGGCCGAACACTGAAGCTTTCTTT,CSVEPGTGPNTEAFF
TRBD1,TRBV5-1,TRBJ2-1,many,TGCGCCAGCAGCACCGGTGTACAGGGGTTTTTCGATGAGCAGTTCTTC,CASSTGVQGFFDEQFF
TRBD2,TRBV9,TRBJ2-1,few,TGTGCCAGCAGCGTAGAGGGACTAGCGGGACCTGAGCAGTTCTTC,CASSVEGLAGPEQFF
-,TRBV5-5,TRBJ2-7,-,TGTGCCAGCAGCTCCGGGACGGTCTCCTACGAGCAGTACTTC,CASSSGTVSYEQYF
-,TRBV7-8,TRBJ1-5,-,TGTGCCAGCAGCTTTTCTTCAAATCAGCCCCAGCATTTT,CASSFSSNQPQHF
-,TRBV5-1,TRBJ1-5,few,TGCGCCAGCAGCTTGGCGGGCGATAGCAATCAGCCCCAGCATTTT,CASSLAGDSNQPQHF
-,TRBV5-1,TRBJ2-5,-,TGCGCCAGCAGCTTACGGCCGGACATCCGCCGGGAGACCCAGTACTTC,CASSLRPDIRRETQYF
TRBD2,TRBV4-2,TRBJ2-1,-,TGTGCCAGCAGCCAAGATACCCCGACTAGCGGGGGAAGGAATGAGCAGTTCTTC,CASSQDTPTSGGRNEQFF
-,TRBV24-1,TRBJ2-3,few,TGTGCCACTGGACAGTTCACAGATACGCAGTATTTT,CATGQFTDTQYF
-,TRBV7-9,TRBJ2-7,many,TGTGCCAGCAGCTCCAGTGGGGTCCCCTACGAGCAGTACTTC,CASSSSGVPYEQYF
TRBD2,TRBV6-5,TRBJ2-4,many,TGTGCCAGCAGCTCACCCCACGGGGGGGCGGCCAAAAACATTCAGTACTTC,CASSSPHGGAAKNIQYF
-,TRBV25-1,TRBJ2-7,-,TGTGCCAACAGTGAATTTGAAGGGTCCCACGAGCAGTACTTC,CANSEFEGSHEQYF
-,TRBV6-5,TRBJ2-2,-,TGTGCCAGCACCCCCGACACCGCGAACACCGGGGAGCTGTTTTTT,CASTPDTANTGELFF
-,TRBV7-2,TRBJ2-1,few,TGTGCCAGCAGCTTTGGCCCACACTCCTACAATGAGCAGTTCTTC,CASSFGPHSYNEQFF
-,TRBV5-8,TRBJ1-6,-,TGTGCCAGCAGCTTTTACAGGGATTCACCCCTCCACTTT,CASSFYRDSPLHF
-,TRBV20-1,TRBJ2-3,-,TGCAGTGCCTCCCTGGGGGCGGGGCAAGGTACGCAGTATTTT,CSASLGAGQGTQYF